This T cell receptor (beta chain) was recovered during a study of blood T cell repertoires in COVID-19. The overall study: The samples span acute and convalescent COVID-19 from the United States, Italy and Spain. The analysed material was cDNA or gDNA that came from T cells, B-cell-depleted T cells, or PBMCs.

There are 13 residues in the CDR3. Germline assignment: CDR1 ENHRY and CDR2 SYGVKD. V shed 8 bases and J shed 4 bases, with 15 bases lying between them. As processed by the authors: Amplification of reference gene primers was used by the study to estimate nucleated cell counts. This table comes from immunoSEQ multiplex PCR, and its TCRdb copy is limited to in-frame clones, with some not included. V, J and clone size are those of that table, while D and trimming were read from the DNA. The table includes fewer than 110,000 clones, about 92% detected once. The V call is TRBV10-3, the J call TRBJ2-7; a possible D gene is TRBD1 (7 bases). This TCR derives from a woman at least 80 years old in a cohort sampled during active COVID-19. Sequenced sample: peripheral blood. CDR3 DNA sequence: TGTGCCATCGCGGGCGGGACAGAGTACGAGCAGTACTTC. It yields the protein CAIAGGTEYEQYF.